This TCR beta chain was observed in a study of T cells in tumors after PD-1 blockade. Profiled with immunoSEQ multiplex PCR; TCRdb holds only in-frame clones, not every one. This table has 54,000 or so clones, roughly 75% appearing once. The CDR3 consists of 18 residues. In germline, CDR1 is SNHLY, CDR2 FYNNEI. Trimming shortened V by 4 bases and J by 0 bases, and 20 bases separated the two germline ends. Tumor or blood genomic DNA was sequenced, with inputs of roughly 550 ng to 6,500 ng. The TCR comes from a human donor with basal cell carcinoma. The sequencing used PBMCs, collected before anti-PD-1 treatment. The rearrangement uses TRBV2 and TRBJ2-3; D is possibly TRBD1 (5 bases). The CDR3 DNA reads as TGTGCCAGCAGTGTCCCGGCAGGGTCGTTCCCTAGCACAGATACGCAGTATTTT. This encodes CASSVPAGSFPSTDTQYF.